This T cell receptor beta chain was observed in a study of cytomegalovirus exposure and HLA in healthy donors. Primers included in the PCR were 60 Vbeta and 13 Jbeta primers. Sequenced by immunoSEQ multiplex PCR; TCRdb stores in-frame clones only, minus some. The table lists fewer than 250,000 clones, 87% of them singletons. Sequenced material: PBMCs. The TCR comes from a boy younger than 10 in good health and CMV-seronegative.

In DNA form, the CDR3 reads TGTGCCAGCAGCCTACTACCGGGACAGGGGACCGGGGAGCTGTTTTTT. Its translation: CASSLLPGQGTGELFF. The gene calls are TRBV11-3 and TRBJ2-2; 10 bases are shared with TRBD1. The V gene's germline CDR1 is SGHNT and CDR2 YENEEA. Losses at the gene ends were 5 bases for V and 5 bases for J; bases not matched to a gene: 8. This CDR3 comprises 16 residues.